The 20 T cell receptor beta chains listed next were all sequenced from one sample in a study of cytomegalovirus exposure and HLA in healthy donors. The PCR had 60 Vbeta and 13 Jbeta primers. The data were produced by immunoSEQ multiplex PCR, yet TCRdb's version contains in-frame clones alone and is incomplete. The table records 170,000 or so clones, less than 90% of them present only once. The sequenced material came from PBMCs. The source of these receptors is a woman in her late teens or twenties in good health and CMV-seronegative.

This rearrangement joins TRBV18 to TRBJ1-4, with TRBD1 identical over 8 bases. The CDR3 consists of 15 residues. Per germline, CDR1 KGHSH and CDR2 LQKENI. V was pared by 3 bases and J by 9 bases, with 9 bases of the junction left unmatched. For the CDR3, the DNA is TGTGCCAGCTCACCCCAGGGGGCACTCCCTCAAAAACTGTTTTTT. As protein: CASSPQGALPQKLFF.

The rearrangement uses TRBV27 and TRBJ2-5; 8 bases are a match to TRBD2. V was clipped by 7 bases and J by 4 bases; unmatched bases: 5. Germline CDR1 and CDR2: MNHEY and SMNVEV (reference sequence). The CDR3 spans 13 residues. CDR3 residues: CASTVREGETQYF. DNA of the CDR3: TGTGCCAGCACCGTCCGGGAGGGAGAGACCCAGTACTTC.

The chain joins TRBV6-1 to TRBJ1-1; the match to TRBD1 covers 10 bases. After removal of 9 bases from V and 0 bases from J, the junction contained 7 bases not matched to a gene. The CDR3 is 15 amino acids. CDR1 is MNHNS, CDR2 SASEGT, per germline. CDR3 DNA sequence: TGTGCCAGGAATCGACAGGGGGCCATGAACACTGAAGCTTTCTTT. Translation gives CARNRQGAMNTEAFF.

This chain joins TRBV18 and TRBJ2-5; 11 bases match TRBD2. The V gene end was trimmed by 5 bases and the J gene end by 3 bases; junction bases not matched to a gene: 2. CDR3 length: 14 residues. Germline V gene sequence: CDR1 KGHSH, CDR2 LQKENI. The DNA of the CDR3 is TGTGCCAGCTCATCGGGACTAGCGGAAGAGACCCAGTACTTC. Amino acid sequence: CASSSGLAEETQYF.

This chain links TRBV23-1 with TRBJ1-5, with 9 positions matching TRBD1. TRBV23-1 is given ORF status, its function remaining uncertain. There are 16 residues in the CDR3. J was trimmed by 3 bases and V by 7 bases; bases with no gene match: 10. CDR3 sequence (DNA): TGCGCCAGCAACCTGGGGGGACAGGGCTACAATCAGCCCCAGCATTTT. Amino acid sequence: CASNLGGQGYNQPQHF.

The J gene is TRBJ2-2, the V gene TRBV25-1; the match to TRBD2 covers 10 bases. In germline, CDR1 is MGHDK, CDR2 SYGVNS. This CDR3 is 15 amino acids long. V shed 4 bases and J 6 bases; nucleotides not matched to a gene: 5. The CDR3 reads CASSGSGTSAGELFF. CDR3 in DNA: TGTGCCAGCAGTGGATCCGGGACTAGCGCCGGGGAGCTGTTTTTT. Variable domain in full (rest from reference TRBV25-1 and TRBJ2-2): EADIYQTPRYLVIGTGKKITLECSQTMGHDKMYWYQQDPGMELHLIHYSYGVNSTEKGDLSSESTVSRIRTEHFPLTLESARPSHTSQYLCASSGSGTSAGELFFGEGSRLTVL.

This sequence joins TRBV7-9 and TRBJ1-5, with D possibly being TRBD1 (5 bases). Trimming pared 4 bases from V and 6 bases from J, leaving 22 bases between. The CDR3 is 17 amino acids. Germline V gene data show CDR1 as SEHNR and CDR2 as FQNEAQ (reference sequence). The CDR3 spells CASSSDRHVQGTQPQHF. CDR3 sequence (DNA): TGTGCCAGCAGCTCCGACCGGCACGTTCAGGGCACTCAGCCCCAGCATTTT.

The rearrangement links TRBV11-2 to TRBJ2-3; D is unresolved. Germline loops: CDR1 SGHAT, CDR2 FQNNGV. This CDR3 region has 14 residues. V was trimmed by 2 bases and J by 0 bases, leaving 6 bases between them. The CDR3 reads CASSLRSSTDTQYF. DNA for the CDR3: TGTGCCAGCAGCTTACGTAGCAGCACAGATACGCAGTATTTT.

V usage is TRBV6-4 and J usage is TRBJ1-5; D is undetermined. Germline V lookup: CDR1 MRHNA, CDR2 SNTAGT. The V and J ends lost 6 bases and 4 bases respectively, with 10 bases between them. The CDR3 extends over 13 amino acids. CDR3 sequence (DNA): TGTGCCAGCAGCACAGAGGGAAATCAGCCCCAGCATTTT. This encodes CASSTEGNQPQHF.

V and J are TRBV5-1 and TRBJ1-4; D remains ambiguous. V was clipped by 5 bases and J by 5 bases, with 10 bases between them. From germline, CDR1 is SGHRS and CDR2 YFSETQ. The CDR3 totals 13 residues. The CDR3 coding sequence is TGCGCCAGCAGTCCCTATCCCAATGAAAAACTGTTTTTT. Its protein is CASSPYPNEKLFF.

The rearrangement links TRBV10-1 to TRBJ2-7; D remains unclear. Germline CDR1 is WNHNN and CDR2 is SYGVQD (reference sequence). CDR3 length equals 12 residues. With 6 bases removed from V and 2 bases from J, the gap between germline ends came to 8 bases. DNA for the CDR3: TGCGCCAGCAGAGAGCTAGCCTACGAGCAGTACTTC. It is translated as CASRELAYEQYF.

Remarks on this clone: One junction end does not reproduce the germline sequence, and a read error may be involved. The rearrangement links TRBV7-9 to TRBJ1-1; no reliable D call. In germline, CDR1 is SEHNR, CDR2 FQNEAQ (reference sequence). The CDR3 is 12 amino acids. CDR3: CSSTPGNTEAFF. The CDR3 DNA reads TGTTCCAGCACCCCAGGGAACACTGAAGCTTTCTTT.

In regard to this clone: Germline is not matched at one junction end, which may reflect a read error. The chain is built from TRBV7-7 and TRBJ1-5; D is undetermined. The CDR3 is made up of 13 amino acids. Germline CDR1 reads SSHAT; CDR2 reads FNYEAQ (reference sequence). CDR3 amino acids: CASSLGENQPQHF. The CDR3 DNA reads as TGTGCTAGCAGCTTGGGAGAAAATCAGCCCCAGCATTTT.

The V gene is TRBV29-1, the J gene TRBJ2-3; TRBD2 might be the D (6 bases). This CDR3 has 14 amino acids. CDR1 and CDR2 (germline): SQVTM, ANQGSEA. CDR3 sequence: CTCFGAGSTDTQYF. CDR3 nucleotide sequence: TGCACATGCTTCGGGGCGGGAAGTACAGATACGCAGTATTTT.

Notes on this clone: Other DNA sequences from this sample encode an identical CDR3 as well. This rearrangement joins TRBV27 to TRBJ2-7; 8 bases are a match to TRBD1. Trimming took 5 bases from V and 2 from J; bases not matched to a gene: 5. The CDR3 has 14 residues. In germline, CDR1 is MNHEY, CDR2 SMNVEV (reference sequence). For the CDR3, the DNA is TGTGCCAGCAGTCCCGGACAGGGCCCCTACGAGCAGTACTTC. Translated: CASSPGQGPYEQYF.

The chain joins TRBV18 to TRBJ2-1; 11 nucleotides line up with TRBD1. This CDR3 comprises 17 residues. V was pared by 4 bases and J by 9 bases, with 14 bases of the junction left unmatched. The V gene's germline CDR1 is KGHSH and CDR2 LQKENI. CDR3 nucleotide sequence: TGTGCCAGCTCACTCCCGGGACAGGGGGTTTATGGAGGTGAGCAGTTCTTC. This sequence encodes CASSLPGQGVYGGEQFF.

This clone has more than one count but fewer than ten. This sample also contains other DNA sequences that code for the same CDR3. The gene calls are TRBV18 and TRBJ1-5; D is ambiguous. The CDR3 sequence is 13 residues long. Germline CDR1 KGHSH, CDR2 LQKENI. V was trimmed by 3 bases and J by 2 bases, leaving 5 bases between them. For the CDR3, the DNA is TGTGCCAGCTCACCCGGGGGCAATCAGCCCCAGCATTTT. Translating gives CASSPGGNQPQHF.

For the CDR3, the DNA is TGTGCCAGCAGTTACTGGGATTGGACAGAAAAGTACGAGCAGTACTTC. The encoded protein is CASSYWDWTEKYEQYF. V is TRBV6-5 and J is TRBJ2-7, with a weak D call TRBD1 (6 bases). Germline-derived CDR1 and CDR2 are MNHEY and SVGAGI. The V end lost 1 base, the J end lost 4 bases, and 17 bases lay between the germline ends. The CDR3 is 16 residues long.

The genes are TRBV25-1 and TRBJ1-2; possible D gene TRBD1, 6 bases. Germline loops: CDR1 MGHDK, CDR2 SYGVNS. CDR3 length: 13 residues. V lost 5 bases and J lost 0, with 7 bases in between. The CDR3 is CASSSGANYGYTF. CDR3 DNA sequence: TGTGCCAGCAGTTCAGGGGCTAACTATGGCTACACCTTC.

The gene calls are TRBV10-1 and TRBJ2-7; D is possibly TRBD2 (5 bases). V was trimmed by 0 bases and J by 0 bases, leaving 24 bases between them. The CDR3 is 20 residues long. Per germline, CDR1 WNHNN and CDR2 SYGVQD (reference sequence). Here the CDR3 reads CASSESSCPHPRGSSYEQYF. The CDR3, as DNA: TGCGCCAGCAGTGAGTCGTCTTGCCCCCACCCGCGAGGGAGCTCCTACGAGCAGTACTTC.